The TCR beta chain described here comes from a study of PD-1 blockade in classical Hodgkin lymphoma. Overall study findings and caveats: Reported baseline diversity: healthy donors highest, relapsed/refractory patients lowest.

Notes on this clone: Its antigen is as yet unknown.

Stated time point: newly diagnosed, previously untreated cHL patient sample. Thawed PBMCs supplied CD8+ T cells via magnetic negative selection. Method: immunoSEQ multiplex PCR; TCRdb's copy keeps in-frame clones and lacks some. The table includes roughly 3,300 clones, 70% detected once. CDR1 and CDR2 from the germline V gene are MNHEY and SVGAGI. The CDR3 is 15 residues long. V dropped 5 bases and J dropped 9; count of bases not matched to a gene: 12. The sample was CD8+ T cells from blood. The receptor was isolated from a human donor with classical Hodgkin lymphoma. V and J are TRBV6-5 and TRBJ2-1; 8 bases match TRBD2. As DNA, the CDR3 is TGTGCCAGCAGTCCGGGACTAGGATCCGCGGGTGAGCAGTTCTTC. Its protein product is CASSPGLGSAGEQFF.